These 14 T cell receptor beta chains were sequenced from one sample in a study of CD4 and CD8 cells across lung adenocarcinoma regions. Each CDR3 protein gets one entry after TCRdb re-called the PCR reads with MiXCR. The table has about 19,000 distinct CDR3 sequences, 45% to 50% seen once. The source material was CD8+ T cells from the margin of a lung tumor. The receptors stem from a male donor with lung adenocarcinoma. The CD4 and CD8 labels of this study may be unreliable.

This clonotype was observed many times. The rearrangement uses TRBV6-1 and TRBJ2-1; TRBD1 matches at 8 bases. The CDR3 is made up of 14 amino acids. After removal of 7 bases from V and 6 bases from J, the junction contained 8 bases not matched to a gene. CDR1 is MNHNS and CDR2 is SASEGT in the germline V gene. CDR3 DNA sequence: TGTGCCAGCAACAGACAGGGGTCTCGCAATGAGCAGTTCTTC. Protein: CASNRQGSRNEQFF.

Concerning this clonotype: Germline and junction disagree at one end, which may indicate a read error. The chain joins TRBV6-1 to TRBJ2-3, with D possibly being TRBD1 (6 bases). Germline lookup yields CDR1 MNHNS and CDR2 SASEGT. The CDR3 has 16 residues. The CDR3 region has the DNA TGTGCCAGCAGTGATCTAGGGGGATCAAGCAAAGATACGCAGTACTTT. It codes for CASSDLGGSSKDTQYF.

The chain joins TRBV6-4 to TRBJ2-1, with D possibly TRBD1 on 5 matching bases. The ends were cut back, 0 bases at V and 11 bases at J, with 11 bases in the middle. The germline CDR1 and CDR2 sequences are MRHNA and SNTAGT. The CDR3 contains 13 residues. CDR3 sequence (DNA): TGTGCCAGCAGTGACTCGAGTCAGGGCAAGCAGTTCTTC. This encodes CASSDSSQGKQFF.

The chain couples TRBV6-1 to TRBJ1-2; D perhaps matches TRBD1 (5 bases). This CDR3 comprises 14 residues. Trimming removed 2 bases at V and 4 bases at J, with 11 bases between. Germline CDR1 and CDR2: MNHNS and SASEGT. CDR3 residues: CASSERRDSYGYTF. CDR3 sequence (DNA): TGTGCCAGCAGTGAAAGGAGGGACTCCTATGGCTACACCTTC.

This chain links TRBV27 with TRBJ2-2; 8 nucleotides line up with TRBD1. After removal of 6 bases from V and 1 base from J, the junction contained 4 bases not matched to a gene. CDR1 and CDR2 from the germline V gene are MNHEY and SMNVEV (reference sequence). The CDR3 runs 15 residues. The DNA of the CDR3 is TGTGCCAGCAGCCCAGGGACAGGGAACACCGGGGAGCTGTTTTTT. Translated, it gives CASSPGTGNTGELFF.

The chain has TRBV10-1 and TRBJ2-1, with 11 bases that match TRBD1. V was pared by 1 base and J by 10 bases, with 6 bases of the junction left unmatched. Germline CDR1 and CDR2: WNHNN and SYGVQD (reference sequence). This CDR3 spans 15 amino acids. CDR3 residues: CASSEWDRGRREQFF. The CDR3 DNA reads as TGCGCCAGCAGTGAGTGGGACAGGGGGAGGAGGGAGCAGTTCTTC.

The V and J genes are TRBV27 and TRBJ1-2; no clear D. The V end lost 5 bases, the J end lost 4 bases, and 14 bases lay between the germline ends. The CDR3 extends over 14 amino acids. Germline values: CDR1 MNHEY, CDR2 SMNVEV (reference sequence). CDR3: CASSPRQAGYGYTF. The CDR3 DNA reads TGTGCCAGCAGTCCCCGGCAGGCCGGCTATGGCTACACCTTC.

This clonotype was seen many times. The V call is TRBV27, the J call TRBJ2-1; TRBD1 matches at 9 bases. The end of the DNA fits TRBJ2-5 better, so the J call may be wrong. The CDR3 totals 14 residues. CDR1 MNHEY and CDR2 SMNVEV come from the germline V gene (reference sequence). CDR3 coding DNA: TGTGCCAGCAGTATGGACAGGGGTATAGAGACCCAGTACTTC. Its protein is CASSMDRGIETQYF.

As concerns this clonotype: The DNA is left out, because the CDR3 cannot be placed on it with certainty; the CDR3 is given as TCRdb lists it. The V call is TRBV6-1, the J call TRBJ2-1; the table names TRBD1, a call not compared with the DNA. The V gene's germline CDR1 is MNHNS and CDR2 SASEGT. Including both end residues, the CDR3 is 16 amino acids long. The CDR3 spells CASREPWARGTDEQFF.

In this sample, this clonotype turned up many times. The chain couples TRBV6-1 to TRBJ1-2; TRBD1 might be the D (6 bases). The CDR3 is made up of 14 amino acids. V was trimmed by 5 bases and J by 2 bases, leaving 12 bases between them. Germline CDR1 reads MNHNS; CDR2 reads SASEGT. The CDR3 loop is CASSTSTGNYGYTF. As DNA, the CDR3 is TGTGCCAGCAGTACCTCCACAGGGAACTATGGCTACACCTTC.

Sample share makes this clonotype medium-sized. The J gene is TRBJ2-1, the V gene TRBV6-5, with 11 bases identical to TRBD2. The V segment lost 0 bases and the J segment 4 bases; nucleotides outside the gene matches: 2. Germline assignment: CDR1 MNHEY and CDR2 SVGAGI. The CDR3 consists of 16 residues. CDR3 in DNA: TGTGCCAGCAGTTACTCTGGGACTAGCGGATACAATGAGCAGTTCTTC. This codes for CASSYSGTSGYNEQFF.

The chain couples TRBV5-1 to TRBJ2-1, with 10 bases that match TRBD1. The DNA end is more similar to TRBJ2-7, so the J call may be wrong. The CDR3 consists of 17 residues. Germline lookup yields CDR1 SGHRS and CDR2 YFSETQ. The CDR3 nucleotides are TGCGCCAGCAGCTCGACAGGGGGCCCCGGAAGCTCCTACGAGCAGTACTTC. Translating it yields CASSSTGGPGSSYEQYF.

This clonotype was seen a few times. The rearrangement joins TRBV6-1 to TRBJ1-1, with TRBD1 matching 10 bases. This CDR3 contains 13 residues. With 6 bases clipped from V and 10 bases from J, the junction kept 8 bases outside the gene matches. Germline V gene sequence: CDR1 MNHNS, CDR2 SASEGT. In nucleotides, the CDR3 is TGTGCCAGCAGAGCTGGACAGGGGGATAGAGCTTTCTTT. It codes for CASRAGQGDRAFF.

By share, this clonotype ranks as medium-sized (0.01 to 0.1%). The chain recombines TRBV6-5 with TRBJ2-5; TRBD1 is a possible D gene (6 bases). The closer fit of TRBJ2-7 to the DNA end suggests the J call may be wrong. Germline V gives CDR1 MNHEY, CDR2 SVGAGI. The CDR3 is 14 residues long. The chain's CDR3 is CASRRDNTNYEQYF. The CDR3 DNA reads as TGTGCCAGCAGGAGGGACAATACGAACTACGAGCAGTACTTC.